This T cell receptor (beta chain) was obtained from a study of OX40 agonist ivuxolimab in advanced cancers. With regard to the full study: The costimulatory receptor OX40 (CD134) was targeted by ivuxolimab, a fully human IgG2 agonistic monoclonal antibody. Intravenous ivuxolimab was administered to patients every 2 weeks at six dose levels: 0.01, 0.1, 0.3, 1.5, 3 and 10 mg/kg. Of the roughly 54 patients in dose escalation, 19 had hepatocellular carcinoma, roughly 15 had melanoma, 9 had renal cell carcinoma and 9 had head and neck cancer. A male proportion of around 81% and a mean age of around 60 years, ranging from about 23 to 79, were recorded for the dose-escalation cohort. Prior anti-PD-1, anti-PD-L1 or anti-CTLA-4 therapy was permitted, and about two fifths of dose-escalation patients had received checkpoint inhibitors. Three dose-escalation patients achieved partial responses, one with hepatocellular carcinoma and two with cutaneous melanoma. Peripheral TCRbeta sequencing aimed to test whether ivuxolimab altered TCR sequence diversity and caused clonal T-cell expansion. The paper reports the monotherapy dose-escalation portion (N ≈ 50 patients) of the phase I ivuxolimab trial.

The trial excluded patients who had a history of autoimmune disease or were on systemic immunosuppression. In every dose cohort, peripheral blood was drawn for TCR sequencing at baseline, cycle 4 day 1, and cycle 7 day 1. The samples were drawn from a first-in-human, open-label, multicenter phase I dose-escalation trial of ivuxolimab. Adults with locally advanced or metastatic head and neck squamous cell, hepatocellular, melanoma or renal cell carcinoma were enrolled in the trial. CD4+ and CD8+ T cells were sorted separately from peripheral blood before TCR sequencing. Comments on this clone: Its cognate antigen has yet to be identified. The input lacks base qualities; no much larger clone sits a single base away.

The paper as a whole reports these results and caveats: Clonal expansion of both CD4+ and CD8+ blood T cells was observed from baseline to week 6 at doses 0.1 to 3.0 mg/kg. Low levels of normalized T-cell clonal expansion were also seen in some nonresponding patients. In the 0.1-3.0 mg/kg groups, partial responders were among the patients with the lowest normalized peripheral clonal expansion, particularly in CD8+ T cells. The antigen specificity of the peripheral T cells that underwent clonal expansion was not determined. After ivuxolimab, CD8+ T cells had more expanded clones than CD4+ T cells on average.

V is clipped by 3 bases and J by 1 base, and the sequence between their germline boundaries is 4 bases long. Sequences SGHTA (CDR1) and FQGNSA (CDR2) are obtained from the germline V gene. Its CDR3 holds 13 amino acids, cysteine through phenylalanine. Only the CDR3 part of the read is kept: 39 bases, read in frame from the first base. For sequencing of the TCRbeta CDR3 region, genomic DNA was extracted from the sorted cells. TCRbeta CDR3 regions were sequenced using the immunoSEQ Assay. TCRdb carries this immuneACCESS record with in-frame sequences only. Its versions omit some clonotypes, under half of them owing to an unresolved V gene in the studies checked, with the rest unexplained. The sample table records tens of thousands of clones; around 84% of these occur just once. The ten largest clones take up just under 2.5% of the sample.

The receptor's source is an adult with an advanced solid tumor such as melanoma, head and neck, liver or kidney cancer. The material was CD4+ or CD8+ T cells sorted from blood, obtained in a trial of the OX40 agonist ivuxolimab. Rearrangement joined TRBV7-2 to TRBJ1-5; no confident D gene assignment can be made. The nucleotides are TGTGCCAGCAGCTTGAGGAGCAATCAGCCCCAGCATTTT. It is translated as CASSLRSNQPQHF.